A selection of T cell receptor beta chains follows, all from one sample in a study of response to subunit inactivated influenza vaccine. TCRdb fed the RT-PCR reads into MiXCR, producing one record per CDR3 protein. Among roughly 710,000 distinct CDR3 sequences listed, around 15% were seen once. The sequencing here drew on PBMCs from blood, taken around 14 days before vaccination. These receptors all come from a man in his forties or fifties who received an inactivated influenza vaccine. Each CDR3 is given with its conserved first and last residue. The order of the fields is V gene, D gene, clone size, J gene, CDR3 length, CDR3 DNA, CDR3 protein. D genes are given only for firm matches. Clone sizes are given selectively: once, few, many, or a class where the clone is expanded.

>TRBV11-2|TRBD2|few|TRBJ2-1|17
TGTGCCAGCAGCTTGAGGGTGACTAGCGGGGTTTACAATGAGCAGTTCTTC
CASSLRVTSGVYNEQFF
>TRBV6-1|.|.|TRBJ1-6|17
TGTGCCAGCAGACGGGACAATATTGGCTCCTATAATTCACCCCTCCACTTT
CASRRDNIGSYNSPLHF
>TRBV29-1|.|few|TRBJ2-1|14
TGCAGCGTTGGGTCCCCAGAGAACTACAATGAGCAGTTCTTC
CSVGSPENYNEQFF
>TRBV2|TRBD1|.|TRBJ2-5|14
TGTGCCAGCAGTACCGGGACAGATAAAGAGACCCAGTACTTC
CASSTGTDKETQYF
>TRBV27|.|many|TRBJ2-7|11
TGTGCCAGCAGTCTTCCCTACGAGCAGTACTTC
CASSLPYEQYF
>TRBV5-1|.|.|TRBJ2-1|14
TGCGCCAGCAGCTTTCTACATGGGGACTATGAGCAGTTCTTC
CASSFLHGDYEQFF
>TRBV2|TRBD2|few|TRBJ2-7|15
TGTGCCAGCAGTATCGGGACTAGCGGGAGCTACGAGCAGTACTTC
CASSIGTSGSYEQYF
>TRBV20-1|.|.|TRBJ2-7|14
TGCAGTGCTAGAGATGGGGCAGTGCTCTACGAGCAGTACTTC
CSARDGAVLYEQYF
>TRBV4-1|TRBD2|.|TRBJ2-3|18
TGCGCCAGCAGCCAAGGTCGACTAGCGGGGGAATTCACAGATACGCAGTATTTT
CASSQGRLAGEFTDTQYF
>TRBV6-2/TRBV6-3|TRBD1|.|TRBJ2-1|16
TGTGCCAGCAGTTACGTACTGCCTAGCAGGGGGAATGAGCAGTTCTTC
CASSYVLPSRGNEQFF
>TRBV15|.|few|TRBJ2-1|15
TGTGCCACCAGCACCAGGTGGGGGGCGCAAAATGAGCAGTTCTTC
CATSTRWGAQNEQFF
>TRBV29-1|TRBD1|few|TRBJ1-3|13
TGCAGCGCAAGACAGGGGTCAGGAAACACCATATATTTT
CSARQGSGNTIYF
>TRBV9|.|.|TRBJ2-1|17
TGTGCCAGCAGCGCACCCAGGGTAGCGGAAGGGTACAATGAGCAGTTCTTC
CASSAPRVAEGYNEQFF
>TRBV5-1|.|many|TRBJ2-5|14
TGCGCCAGCAGCTTTCAGGGGAACCAAGAGACCCAGTACTTC
CASSFQGNQETQYF
>TRBV5-1|TRBD1|few|TRBJ2-5|14
TGCGCCTTTAATTCCGGGACAGGCCAAGAGACCCAGTACTTC
CAFNSGTGQETQYF
>TRBV5-5|.|.|TRBJ2-7|16
TGTGCCAGCAGCTTGCACGGGGGAGGTTCCCCCTACGAGCAGTACTTC
CASSLHGGGSPYEQYF
>TRBV12-3/TRBV12-4|.|.|TRBJ1-2|14
TGTGCCAGCAGCCCGACAAGACTTGGCTATGGCTACACCTTC
CASSPTRLGYGYTF
>TRBV5-1|.|.|TRBJ1-6|15
TGCGCCAGCAGCTTGGAGGAAGGGTATAATTCACCCCTCCACTTT
CASSLEEGYNSPLHF
>TRBV6-1|.|.|TRBJ2-6|18
TGTGCCAGCAGTGAAGGCGTGACAGCGTTCTCTGGGGCCAACGTCCTGACTTTC
CASSEGVTAFSGANVLTF
>TRBV25-1|.|.|TRBJ2-1|13
TGTGCCAGCAGGGGAACTGGTCACAATGAGCAGTTCTTC
CASRGTGHNEQFF
>TRBV20-1|TRBD2|few|TRBJ2-7|16
TGCAGTGCTAGAGAGGCTAGCGGGGGGGCCTTGAACGAGCAGTACTTC
CSAREASGGALNEQYF
>TRBV15|.|few|TRBJ1-1|14
TGTGCCACCAGCAGAGTTTTTACAGGGACTGAAGCTTTCTTT
CATSRVFTGTEAFF
>TRBV5-5|TRBD1|few|TRBJ2-7|16
TGTGCCAGCAGCCTCGACCTGGGACAGGCCACCTACGAGCAGTACTTC
CASSLDLGQATYEQYF
>TRBV11-1|TRBD2|many|TRBJ2-7|18
TGTGCCAGCAGCGCCAAAGCCGTGGCCGGGACTATCAAGTACGAGCAGTACTTC
CASSAKAVAGTIKYEQYF
>TRBV20-1|.|few|TRBJ2-3|16
TGCAGTGCTAGAGATCGGTGGGCGACCGGGGCAGATACGCAGTATTTT
CSARDRWATGADTQYF